These 19 T cell receptor beta chains share one sample of origin, sequenced in a study of cytotoxic CD8 clonotypes in ibrutinib-treated CLL. The method was immunoSEQ multiplex PCR; TCRdb's version includes in-frame clones alone and lacks a portion of them. The repertoire has roughly 190,000 clones, about 72% of them found once; the top ten carry over 10%. The input for sequencing was PBMCs, taken after 24 months of ibrutinib treatment. The receptors originated from a human donor with chronic lymphocytic leukemia.

V usage is TRBV12-5 and J usage is TRBJ2-1; the match to TRBD2 covers 8 bases. This CDR3 is built from 17 residues. V was clipped by 4 bases and J by 1 base; unmatched bases: 9. Germline V gene sequence: CDR1 LGHNT, CDR2 FRNRAP. The CDR3 loop reads CASGWSGSFRSYNEQFF. The CDR3 nucleotides are TGTGCTAGTGGTTGGAGCGGGAGTTTTAGGTCCTACAATGAGCAGTTCTTC.

This clone was recorded once. This chain connects TRBV15 to TRBJ2-1; TRBD1 matches at 11 bases. Trimming cost V 2 bases and J 6 bases; bases outside gene matches: 9. Looked up from germline, CDR1 is LNHNV and CDR2 is YYDKDF (reference sequence). The CDR3 is 17 residues long. The CDR3: CATSRRPGTGGGNEQFF. As DNA, the CDR3 is TGTGCCACCAGCAGACGCCCTGGGACAGGGGGTGGCAATGAGCAGTTCTTC.

This chain joins TRBV11-2 and TRBJ2-7, with TRBD2 identical over 10 bases. V lost 1 base and J lost 3; bases outside the gene matches: 3. The CDR3 length is 15 residues. Germline CDR1 is SGHAT and CDR2 is FQNNGV. CDR3 residues: CASSLAPSGSYEQYF. The CDR3 nucleotides are TGTGCCAGCAGCTTAGCCCCTAGCGGGAGCTACGAGCAGTACTTC. The entire variable domain, with the rest obtained from reference TRBV11-2 and TRBJ2-7, is as follows: EAGVAQSPRYKIIEKRQSVAFWCNPISGHATLYWYQQILGQGPKLLIQFQNNGVVDDSQLPKDRFSAERLKGVDSTLKIQPAKLEDSAVYLCASSLAPSGSYEQYFGPGTRLTVT.

V and J are TRBV2 and TRBJ2-7; the D is unclear. The CDR3 runs to 12 residues. Trimming cost V 6 bases and J 0 bases, with 6 bases left between them. Germline V gene sequence: CDR1 SNHLY, CDR2 FYNNEI. CDR3: CASRGNSYEQYF. CDR3 sequence (DNA): TGTGCCAGCAGGGGGAACTCCTACGAGCAGTACTTC. Based on the CDR3 plus reference TRBV2 and TRBJ2-7, the full variable domain is EPEVTQTPSHQVTQMGQEVILRCVPISNHLYFYWYRQILGQKVEFLVSFYNNEISEKSEIFDDQFSVERPDGSNFTLKIRSTKLEDSAMYFCASRGNSYEQYFGPGTRLTVT.

This clone was seen just once. V usage is TRBV5-1 and J usage is TRBJ2-5; TRBD2 might be the D (6 bases). The CDR3 has 14 residues. V lost 8 bases to trimming and J lost 4 bases, with 18 bases between them. CDR1 SGHRS and CDR2 YFSETQ come from the germline V gene. CDR3 nucleotide sequence: TGCGCCAGTGGGAGGAGGATGGAAGGAGAGACCCAGTACTTC. Translating gives CASGRRMEGETQYF. Complete variable domain (other parts from reference TRBV5-1 and TRBJ2-5): KAGVTQTPRYLIKTRGQQVTLSCSPISGHRSVSWYQQTPGQGLQFLFEYFSETQRNKGNFPGRFSGRQFSNSRSEMNVSTLELGDSALYLCASGRRMEGETQYFGPGTRLLVL.

This chain uses TRBV19 with TRBJ1-4; D gene ambiguous. Germline assignment: CDR1 LNHDA and CDR2 SQIVND (reference sequence). The CDR3 loop spans 15 amino acids. Trimming took off 4 bases at V and 2 bases at J, with 11 bases between the two ends. The CDR3 loop reads CASSSGLGTNEKLFF. As DNA, the CDR3 is TGTGCCAGTAGTAGCGGACTGGGGACTAATGAAAAACTGTTTTTT.

The V and J genes are TRBV4-3 and TRBJ2-7; 14 bases agree with TRBD2. The CDR3 totals 17 residues. Germline CDR1 LGHNA, CDR2 YSLEER. V lost 3 bases and J lost 0; bases outside the gene matches: 4. The CDR3 DNA reads as TGCGCCAGCAGCCAGGGGACTAGCGGGAGAACCTCCTACGAGCAGTACTTC. Translated, it gives CASSQGTSGRTSYEQYF.

This sequence joins TRBV30 and TRBJ1-5; 7 nucleotides line up with TRBD1. This CDR3 spans 16 amino acids. J gave up 5 bases and V 0 bases, and 10 bases lay outside the gene matches. Germline CDR1 reads GTSNPN; CDR2 reads SVGIG (reference sequence). The CDR3 loop reads CAWSVRGTGVYQPQHF. The CDR3 nucleotides read TGTGCCTGGAGTGTACGTGGTACAGGGGTTTATCAGCCCCAGCATTTT.

The chain uses TRBV29-1 and TRBJ1-4; D is perhaps TRBD1 (5 bases). This CDR3 has 13 residues. Trimming pared 6 bases from V and 3 bases from J, leaving 11 bases between. The germline V gene encodes CDR1 SQVTM and CDR2 ANQGSEA. CDR3 loop: CSVSGQANEKLFF. Here the CDR3 DNA reads TGCAGCGTCTCAGGACAAGCTAATGAAAAACTGTTTTTT.

This rearrangement joins TRBV9 to TRBJ2-1; TRBD2 matches at 8 bases. This CDR3 is 15 amino acids long. The germline gives CDR1 SGDLS, CDR2 YYNGEE. V gave up 0 bases and J gave up 4 bases; unmatched junction bases: 3. CDR3 sequence reads: CASSVVSGSYNEQFF. CDR3 nucleotides: TGTGCCAGCAGCGTAGTCAGCGGGAGTTACAATGAGCAGTTCTTC.

This chain links TRBV10-3 with TRBJ1-2; D ambiguous. CDR1 ENHRY and CDR2 SYGVKD come from the germline V gene. V was pared by 4 bases and J by 4 bases, with 16 bases between. The CDR3 length is 15 residues. The CDR3 protein is CAISGPTREGYGYTF. CDR3 in DNA: TGTGCCATCAGTGGCCCGACCCGGGAGGGCTATGGCTACACCTTC.

The chain joins TRBV15 to TRBJ2-1; D gene uncertain. The germline V and J ends were trimmed by 0 bases and 2 bases, with 8 bases remaining between them. CDR3 length: 15 amino acids. Germline V CDR1 and CDR2: LNHNV, YYDKDF (reference sequence). The CDR3 sequence is CATSRDWNPYNEQFF. Written as DNA, the CDR3 is TGTGCCACCAGCAGAGATTGGAACCCCTACAATGAGCAGTTCTTC.

The chain couples TRBV4-2 to TRBJ2-1, with a tentative D call TRBD1 (6 bases). Germline CDR1 reads LGHNA; CDR2 reads YNFKEQ. The CDR3 is made up of 13 amino acids. The V and J ends lost 7 bases and 4 bases respectively, with 11 bases between them. CDR3 region: CASTRTGYNEQFF. CDR3 nucleotide sequence: TGTGCCAGCACCCGCACAGGGTACAATGAGCAGTTCTTC.

V is TRBV6-5 and J is TRBJ1-4, with D perhaps TRBD1 (6 bases). The CDR3 sequence is 15 residues long. Germline CDR1 reads MNHEY; CDR2 reads SVGAGI. Trimming took off 2 bases at V and 8 bases at J, with 15 bases between the two ends. The CDR3 region has the DNA TGTGCCAGCAGTTACGCAACAGGGATGCGGGAAAAACTGTTTTTT. Protein product: CASSYATGMREKLFF.

This rearrangement joins TRBV4-2 to TRBJ2-1; 8 positions match TRBD2. The CDR3 covers 16 residues. V was clipped by 3 bases and J by 9 bases; unmatched bases: 13. From germline, CDR1 is LGHNA and CDR2 YNFKEQ. CDR3 bases: TGTGCCAGCAGCCAGGGTACTAGCGGAAGCTGGGGTGAGCAGTTCTTC. Its protein product is CASSQGTSGSWGEQFF.

The chain joins TRBV6-4 to TRBJ2-5; D is unclear. The CDR3 sequence is 15 residues long. Per the germline V gene, CDR1 is MRHNA and CDR2 is SNTAGT. Trimming cost V 6 bases and J 3 bases, with 17 bases left between them. In nucleotides, the CDR3 is TGTGCCAGCAGAATCAGCGTGTGGGTAGAAGAGACCCAGTACTTC. This gives the protein CASRISVWVEETQYF.

This clone was seen only a few times. This chain joins TRBV7-6 and TRBJ2-3, with 8 bases lining up with TRBD1. With 5 bases clipped from V and 7 bases from J, the junction kept 5 bases outside the gene matches. This CDR3 spans 13 amino acids. CDR1 and CDR2 from the germline V gene are SGHVS and FNYEAQ. For the CDR3, the DNA is TGTGCCAGCAGCCAGGACAGGGAACATACGCAGTATTTT. Residues: CASSQDREHTQYF.

The chain links TRBV7-9 to TRBJ1-1; perhaps TRBD1 as D (6 bases). The V gene's germline CDR1 is SEHNR and CDR2 FQNEAQ (reference sequence). With 5 bases removed from V and 0 bases from J, the gap between germline ends came to 13 bases. CDR3 length: 15 residues. CDR3 bases: TGTGCCAGCAGCCAGGGGACAAATATGAACACTGAAGCTTTCTTT. It specifies CASSQGTNMNTEAFF.

The chain uses TRBV2 and TRBJ2-2; 9 bases line up with TRBD2. The junction had 12 bases not matched to a gene; V was cut back by 6 bases and J by 7 bases. The CDR3 is made up of 16 amino acids. CDR1 is SNHLY, CDR2 FYNNEI, per germline. As DNA, the CDR3 is TGTGCCAGCAGACCGGGGGGTAGCGGGAGCGTCGGGGAGCTGTTTTTT. Protein product: CASRPGGSGSVGELFF.